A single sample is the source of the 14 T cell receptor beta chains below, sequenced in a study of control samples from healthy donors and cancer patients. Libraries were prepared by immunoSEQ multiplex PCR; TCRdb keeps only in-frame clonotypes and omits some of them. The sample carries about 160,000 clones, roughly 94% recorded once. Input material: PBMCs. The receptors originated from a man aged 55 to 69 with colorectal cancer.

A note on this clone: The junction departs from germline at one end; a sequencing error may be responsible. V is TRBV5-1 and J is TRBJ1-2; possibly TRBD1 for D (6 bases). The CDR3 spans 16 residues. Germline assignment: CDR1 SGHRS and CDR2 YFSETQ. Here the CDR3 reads CASRLGIWDTEGGYTF. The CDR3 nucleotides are TGCGCCAGCAGATTGGGCATCTGGGACACCGAAGGGGGCTACACCTTC.

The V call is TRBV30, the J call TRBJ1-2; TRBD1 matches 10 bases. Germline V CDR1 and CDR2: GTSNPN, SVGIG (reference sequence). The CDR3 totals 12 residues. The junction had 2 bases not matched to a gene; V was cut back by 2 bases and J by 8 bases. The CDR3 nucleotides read TGTGCCTGGAGTCCGACAGGGGGCGGCTACACCTTC. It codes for CAWSPTGGGYTF.

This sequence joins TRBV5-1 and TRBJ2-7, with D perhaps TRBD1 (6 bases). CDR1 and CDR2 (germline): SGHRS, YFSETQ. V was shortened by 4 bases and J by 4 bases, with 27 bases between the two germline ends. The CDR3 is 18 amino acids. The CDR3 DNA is TGCGCCAGCAGCCTTGGGTTCGGAACAGGGTCGACTATATACGAGCAGTACTTC. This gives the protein CASSLGFGTGSTIYEQYF.

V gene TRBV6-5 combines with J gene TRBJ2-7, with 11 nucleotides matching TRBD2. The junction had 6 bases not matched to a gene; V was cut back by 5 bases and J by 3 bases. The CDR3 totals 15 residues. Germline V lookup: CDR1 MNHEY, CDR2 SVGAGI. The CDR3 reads CASSQIAGGDYEQYF. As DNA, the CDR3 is TGTGCCAGCAGTCAAATAGCGGGGGGGGACTACGAGCAGTACTTC.

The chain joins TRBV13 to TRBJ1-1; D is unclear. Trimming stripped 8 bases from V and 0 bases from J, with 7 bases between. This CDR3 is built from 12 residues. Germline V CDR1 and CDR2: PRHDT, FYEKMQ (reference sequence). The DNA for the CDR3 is TGTGCCAGCGTCGCGTTGAACACTGAAGCTTTCTTT. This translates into CASVALNTEAFF.

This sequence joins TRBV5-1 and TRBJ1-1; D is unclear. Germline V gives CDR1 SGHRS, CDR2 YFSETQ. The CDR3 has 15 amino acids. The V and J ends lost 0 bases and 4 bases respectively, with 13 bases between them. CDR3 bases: TGCGCCAGCAGCTTGGCCGGATCCCCTAGCACTGAAGCTTTCTTT. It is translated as CASSLAGSPSTEAFF.

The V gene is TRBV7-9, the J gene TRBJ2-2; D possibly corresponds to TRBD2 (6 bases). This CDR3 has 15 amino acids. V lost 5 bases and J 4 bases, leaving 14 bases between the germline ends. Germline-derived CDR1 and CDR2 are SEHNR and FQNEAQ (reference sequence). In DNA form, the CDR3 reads TGTGCCAGCAGCCCCCCTGACGGGGGCACCGGGGAGCTGTTTTTT. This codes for CASSPPDGGTGELFF.

CDR3 DNA: TGTGCCAGCAGCCGAACGGGGGGGAACTACAATGAGCAGTTCTTC. Translated: CASSRTGGNYNEQFF. The rearrangement links TRBV5-4 to TRBJ2-1; 8 bases match TRBD2. The CDR3 runs to 15 residues. Germline V CDR1 and CDR2: SGHNT, YYREEE (reference sequence). The V segment lost 4 bases and the J segment 3 bases; nucleotides outside the gene matches: 6.

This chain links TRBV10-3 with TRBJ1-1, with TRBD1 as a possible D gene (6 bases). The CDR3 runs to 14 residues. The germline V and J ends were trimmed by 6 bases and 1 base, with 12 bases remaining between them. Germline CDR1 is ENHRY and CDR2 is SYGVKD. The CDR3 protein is CAIRTGQGNTEAFF. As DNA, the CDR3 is TGTGCCATCAGAACAGGGCAGGGGAACACTGAAGCTTTCTTT.

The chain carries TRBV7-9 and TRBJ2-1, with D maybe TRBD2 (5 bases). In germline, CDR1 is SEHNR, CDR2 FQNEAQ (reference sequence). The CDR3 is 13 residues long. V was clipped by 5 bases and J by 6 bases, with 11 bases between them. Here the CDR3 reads CASSAASGNEQFF. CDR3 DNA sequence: TGTGCCAGCAGCGCCGCAAGCGGCAATGAGCAGTTCTTC.

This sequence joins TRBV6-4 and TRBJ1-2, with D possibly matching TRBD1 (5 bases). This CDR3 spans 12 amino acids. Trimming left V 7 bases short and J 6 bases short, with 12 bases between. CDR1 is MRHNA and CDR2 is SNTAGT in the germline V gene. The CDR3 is CASKGRDHGYTF. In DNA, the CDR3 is TGTGCCAGCAAAGGCAGGGATCATGGCTACACCTTC.

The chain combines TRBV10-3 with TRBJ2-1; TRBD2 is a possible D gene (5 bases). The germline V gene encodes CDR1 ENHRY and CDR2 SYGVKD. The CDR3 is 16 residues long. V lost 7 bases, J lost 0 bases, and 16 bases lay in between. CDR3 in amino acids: CAITRGSASSYNEQFF. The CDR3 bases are TGTGCCATCACCCGAGGGAGCGCGAGCTCCTACAATGAGCAGTTCTTC.

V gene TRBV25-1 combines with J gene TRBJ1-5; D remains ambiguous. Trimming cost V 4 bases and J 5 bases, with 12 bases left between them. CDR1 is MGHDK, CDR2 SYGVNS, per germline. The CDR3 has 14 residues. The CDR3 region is CASSVLTSDQPQHF. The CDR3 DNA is TGTGCCAGCAGTGTTTTGACGAGCGATCAGCCCCAGCATTTT.

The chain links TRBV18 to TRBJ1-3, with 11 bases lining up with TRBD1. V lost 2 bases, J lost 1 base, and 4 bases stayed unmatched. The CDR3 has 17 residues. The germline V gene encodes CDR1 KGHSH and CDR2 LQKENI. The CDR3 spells CASSPRGQGASGNTIYF. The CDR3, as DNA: TGTGCCAGCTCACCAAGAGGACAGGGGGCATCTGGAAACACCATATATTTT.